Each of the 15 T cell receptor beta chains below was sequenced from the same sample in a study of OX40 agonist ivuxolimab in advanced cancers. Libraries were prepared by immunoSEQ multiplex PCR; TCRdb keeps only in-frame clonotypes and omits some of them. The sample yields fewer than 45,000 clones, approximately 87% seen once. The specimen comprised CD4+ or CD8+ T cells sorted from blood, sampled in a trial of the OX40 agonist ivuxolimab. The receptors were gathered from an adult with an advanced solid tumor such as melanoma, head and neck, liver or kidney cancer.

This sequence joins TRBV27 and TRBJ2-7; 7 nucleotides align to TRBD1. V lost 6 bases, J lost 3 bases, and 11 bases stayed unmatched. The germline V gene encodes CDR1 MNHEY and CDR2 SMNVEV (reference sequence). CDR3 size: 15 residues. The CDR3 spells CASSLTGQTFYEQYF. The CDR3 DNA reads TGTGCCAGCAGCCTCACGGGACAGACTTTCTACGAGCAGTACTTC.

The chain is built from TRBV11-2 and TRBJ1-1; D gene uncertain. Trimming cost V 2 bases and J 1 base, with 5 bases left between them. CDR1 and CDR2 from the germline V gene are SGHAT and FQNNGV. The CDR3 is made up of 13 amino acids. CDR3 sequence reads: CASSLQTNTEAFF. CDR3 DNA sequence: TGTGCCAGCAGCTTACAGACGAACACTGAAGCTTTCTTT. Full variable domain (remainder filled in from reference TRBV11-2 and TRBJ1-1): EAGVAQSPRYKIIEKRQSVAFWCNPISGHATLYWYQQILGQGPKLLIQFQNNGVVDDSQLPKDRFSAERLKGVDSTLKIQPAKLEDSAVYLCASSLQTNTEAFFGQGTRLTVV.

The V gene is TRBV5-4, the J gene TRBJ2-5; TRBD1 is a possible D gene (6 bases). V dropped 3 bases and J dropped 4 bases, with 19 bases sitting between them. CDR3 size: 16 residues. The germline V gene encodes CDR1 SGHNT and CDR2 YYREEE (reference sequence). The CDR3 sequence: CASSWGGRGFLETQYF. The CDR3 DNA reads TGTGCCAGCAGCTGGGGTGGCAGGGGTTTTTTAGAGACCCAGTACTTC. Drawing the rest from reference TRBV5-4 and TRBJ2-5, the complete variable domain is ETGVTQSPTHLIKTRGQQVTLRCSSQSGHNTVSWYQQALGQGPQFIFQYYREEENGRGNFPPRFSGLQFPNYSSELNVNALELDDSALYLCASSWGGRGFLETQYFGPGTRLLVL.

This clone appeared once. This rearrangement joins TRBV7-9 to TRBJ1-3; D is uncertain. This CDR3 region has 18 residues. V was shortened by 2 bases and J by 0 bases, with 17 bases between the two germline ends. Germline V gives CDR1 SEHNR, CDR2 FQNEAQ (reference sequence). The chain's CDR3 is CASSLLPPGRISGNTIYF. The CDR3 nucleotides are TGTGCCAGCAGCTTACTACCCCCTGGACGTATCTCTGGAAACACCATATATTTT.

The chain links TRBV21-1 to TRBJ1-1; the table gives TRBD1 as D, unverified against the DNA. TRBV21-1 constitutes a pseudogene. This CDR3 comprises 15 residues. The DNA of the CDR3 is TGTGCCAGCAGCAAAGAGGTACAGGCAGTCACTGAAGCTTTCTTT. Protein: CASSKEVQAVTEAFF.

This clone has a handful of counts. The rearrangement joins TRBV19 to TRBJ2-2; 8 bases are a match to TRBD1. Germline V gives CDR1 LNHDA, CDR2 SQIVND (reference sequence). This CDR3 has 14 amino acids. V gave up 7 bases and J gave up 4 bases; unmatched junction bases: 5. The CDR3 coding sequence is TGTGCCAGTAAACCAGGGGGCAGCACCGGGGAGCTGTTTTTT. This gives the protein CASKPGGSTGELFF.

The rearrangement uses TRBV10-3 and TRBJ1-1, with D hard to call. Germline assignment: CDR1 ENHRY and CDR2 SYGVKD. The CDR3 consists of 14 residues. V was shortened by 2 bases and J by 1 base, with 8 bases between the two germline ends. CDR3: CAISEGVSNTEAFF. CDR3 DNA: TGTGCCATCAGTGAGGGGGTATCGAACACTGAAGCTTTCTTT.

V and J are TRBV14 and TRBJ2-2; D gene unclear. Germline V lookup: CDR1 SGHDN, CDR2 FVKESK. The CDR3 length is 21 residues. V gave up 1 base and J gave up 6 bases, with 30 bases separating them. For the CDR3, the DNA is TGTGCCAGCAGCCAAGTTTTGCGTTGGCTCCCGGGTGGCTTACTCCCCGGGGAGCTGTTTTTT. Its translation is CASSQVLRWLPGGLLPGELFF.

The gene calls are TRBV19 and TRBJ2-3, with D hard to call. The V gene's germline CDR1 is LNHDA and CDR2 SQIVND (reference sequence). The CDR3 spans 12 residues. V lost 5 bases, J lost 4 bases, and 7 bases lay in between. The CDR3 reads CASSLWSDTQYF. CDR3 DNA: TGTGCCAGTAGTCTCTGGTCAGATACGCAGTATTTT. Full variable domain (rest looked up from reference TRBV19 and TRBJ2-3): DGGITQSPKYLFRKEGQNVTLSCEQNLNHDAMYWYRQDPGQGLRLIYYSQIVNDFQKGDIAEGYSVSREKKESFPLTVTSAQKNPTAFYLCASSLWSDTQYFGPGTRLTVL.

The J gene is TRBJ2-3, the V gene TRBV7-9; a possible D gene is TRBD2 (6 bases). The V end lost 0 bases, the J end lost 5 bases, and 9 bases lay between the germline ends. This CDR3 is built from 14 residues. From germline, CDR1 is SEHNR and CDR2 FQNEAQ (reference sequence). CDR3 protein: CASSLAGGRDTQYF. Written as DNA, the CDR3 is TGTGCCAGCAGCTTAGCGGGGGGACGAGATACGCAGTATTTT.

This rearrangement joins TRBV6-5 to TRBJ1-5; tentative D call: TRBD1 (6 bases). Per germline, CDR1 MNHEY and CDR2 SVGAGI. The CDR3 is 13 amino acids. Trimming left V 2 bases short and J 7 bases short, with 9 bases between. The CDR3 is CASSYGGGQPQHF. CDR3 sequence (DNA): TGTGCCAGCAGTTACGGGGGCGGGCAGCCCCAGCATTTT.

CDR3 residues: CASSPEGLDTGELFF. CDR3 DNA: TGTGCCAGCAGCCCCGAGGGGTTGGACACCGGGGAGCTGTTTTTT. This sequence joins TRBV11-3 and TRBJ2-2, with D perhaps given as TRBD1 or TRBD2 (5 bases each). The germline V gene has CDR1 SGHNT and CDR2 YENEEA. The CDR3 runs 15 residues. V was trimmed by 5 bases and J by 3 bases, leaving 13 bases between them.

For this clone: This specimen includes other DNA sequences encoding the same CDR3. The chain combines TRBV10-3 with TRBJ2-5; D tentatively reads TRBD1 or TRBD2 (5 bases each). Germline CDR1 reads ENHRY; CDR2 reads SYGVKD. V was shortened by 0 bases and J by 10 bases, with 9 bases between the two germline ends. The CDR3 is made up of 12 amino acids. The CDR3 nucleotides are TGTGCCATCAGTGAGTCGAGGGGTCTCCAGTACTTC. This encodes CAISESRGLQYF.

V is TRBV5-5 and J is TRBJ1-2; no clear D gene. Germline lookup yields CDR1 SGHKS and CDR2 YYEKEE (reference sequence). Trimming removed 0 bases from V and 5 bases from J, with 8 bases in between. This CDR3 has 13 amino acids. The CDR3 spells CASSLDTSYGYTF. The DNA of the CDR3 is TGTGCCAGCAGCTTGGACACCTCATATGGCTACACCTTC.

Details on this clone: The same CDR3 also results from other DNA sequences found in this sample. This chain joins TRBV19 and TRBJ1-1, with a tentative D call TRBD1 (5 bases). This CDR3 has 14 residues. From germline, CDR1 is LNHDA and CDR2 SQIVND (reference sequence). V was shortened by 3 bases and J by 3 bases, with 11 bases between the two germline ends. In DNA, the CDR3 is TGTGCCAGTAGTATTGGGACGGTTTACACTGAAGCTTTCTTT. Translating it yields CASSIGTVYTEAFF.